This entry lists 12 T cell receptor beta chains sequenced from one sample in a study of post-analysis software for immune sequencing data. Libraries were made from TCR beta cDNA, and they carried unique molecular identifiers. TCRdb reprocessed the PCR reads with MiXCR, giving one entry per CDR3 protein. The profile shows 750,000 to 950,000 distinct CDR3 sequences, roughly 58% of them singletons. Findings of the study overall: Five or six TRBV segments, TRBV5-6, TRBV5-1 and TRBV20-1 among them, were found more frequent in patients than controls.

No antigens are known for them. Sequencing was performed on blood. The receptors derive from a girl between 5 and 17 years old with multiple sclerosis.

This clonotype was seen ten or more times. J is TRBJ2-6 and V is TRBV12-3 or TRBV12-4; no definite D call. The CDR3 extends over 13 amino acids. With 6 bases removed from V and 0 bases from J, the gap between germline ends came to 3 bases. CDR3 residues: CASSFSGANVLTF. CDR3 nucleotides: TGTGCCAGCAGCTTCTCTGGGGCCAACGTCCTGACTTTC.

As concerns this clonotype: The junction departs from germline at one end; a sequencing error may be responsible. This sequence joins TRBV7-8 and TRBJ2-5; no definite D call. Matching the DNA end better, TRBJ2-7 makes the J call doubtful. In germline, CDR1 is SGHVS, CDR2 FQNEAQ. This CDR3 has 13 amino acids. The CDR3: CASNLAEVGEQYF. The CDR3, as DNA: TGTGCCAGCAACTTAGCCGAAGTCGGCGAGCAGTACTTC.

This rearrangement joins TRBV7-9 to TRBJ2-4; D unclear. CDR1 is SEHNR and CDR2 is FQNEAQ in the germline V gene (reference sequence). Trimming took 6 bases from V and 1 from J, leaving 13 bases between them. This CDR3 comprises 15 residues. CDR3 in amino acids: CASSSDLGAKNIQYF. The CDR3 nucleotides read TGTGCCAGCAGTTCCGATCTGGGGGCCAAAAACATTCAGTACTTC. The variable domain in full, with the rest retrieved from reference TRBV7-9 and TRBJ2-4, is DTGVSQNPRHKITKRGQNVTFRCDPISEHNRLYWYRQTLGQGPEFLTYFQNEAQLEKSRLLSDRFSAERPKGSFSTLEIQRTEQGDSAMYLCASSSDLGAKNIQYFGAGTRLSVL.

The chain recombines TRBV5-8 with TRBJ2-3; perhaps TRBD1 as D (6 bases). The germline gives CDR1 SGHTS, CDR2 YDEGEE. The CDR3 has 15 residues. V lost 4 bases and J 4 bases, leaving 16 bases between the germline ends. CDR3 coding DNA: TGTGCCAGCAGCACGACAGGTAGACTCTCAGATACGCAGTATTTT. It codes for CASSTTGRLSDTQYF.

The genes are TRBV20-1 and TRBJ1-2, with D perhaps matching TRBD1 (5 bases). This CDR3 is 15 amino acids long. Trimming pared 3 bases from V and 5 bases from J, leaving 19 bases between. Germline V CDR1 and CDR2: DFQATT, SNEGSKA (reference sequence). The chain's CDR3 is CSASTSLHGAYGYTF. DNA for the CDR3: TGCAGTGCTAGTACATCCCTGCACGGGGCTTATGGCTACACCTTC.

The chain is built from TRBV7-3 and TRBJ2-1, with D uncertain. Germline CDR1 and CDR2: SGHTA and FQGTGA. The ends were cut back, 5 bases at V and 8 bases at J, with 19 bases in the middle. This CDR3 has 15 amino acids. DNA of the CDR3: TGTGCCAGCAGCCGACTTTGGGTCCCCGTCGATGAGCAGTTCTTC. It encodes CASSRLWVPVDEQFF.

As for this clonotype: The CDR3 does not close with the conserved phenylalanine or tryptophan, likely indicating a read error. V gene TRBV7-9 combines with J gene TRBJ2-5, with a tentative D call TRBD2 (6 bases). Per germline, CDR1 SEHNR and CDR2 FQNEAQ (reference sequence). CDR3 length: 15 amino acids. V lost 7 bases and J lost 3, with 18 bases in between. CDR3 residues: CASKSQDYWKETQYL. The DNA of the CDR3 is TGTGCCAGCAAATCCCAGGACTACTGGAAAGAGACCCAGTACCTC.

In its sample, this clonotype was seen once. This chain connects TRBV7-9 to TRBJ1-2, with D possibly TRBD1 on 5 matching bases. V was shortened by 6 bases and J by 6 bases, with 20 bases between the two germline ends. Germline assignment: CDR1 SEHNR and CDR2 FQNEAQ (reference sequence). The CDR3 consists of 15 residues. CDR3 region: CASRSPRDWENGYTF. In DNA, the CDR3 is TGTGCCAGCAGATCACCCCGGGACTGGGAGAATGGCTACACCTTC.

V and J are TRBV18 and TRBJ2-1; 8 bases line up with TRBD2. The germline CDR1 and CDR2 sequences are KGHSH and LQKENI. The length of the CDR3 is 14 residues. The J segment lost 3 bases and the V segment lost 4 bases, leaving 2 bases of the junction unmatched. CDR3 protein: CASSQRGGYNEQFF. For the CDR3, the DNA is TGTGCCAGCTCACAACGGGGGGGCTACAATGAGCAGTTCTTC.

J is TRBJ2-5 and V is TRBV20-1, with 7 bases that match TRBD1. The J call may be incorrect, as the DNA end agrees better with TRBJ2-7. CDR3 length: 17 amino acids. The germline V gene encodes CDR1 DFQATT and CDR2 SNEGSKA (reference sequence). CDR3 region: CSARDRVYGTVTYEQYF. The CDR3 DNA sequence: TGCAGTGCTAGAGATAGGGTTTACGGGACAGTAACCTACGAGCAGTACTTC.

V usage is TRBV7-3 and J usage is TRBJ2-1, with TRBD2 matching 9 bases. V trimming: 8 bases; J trimming: 1 base; junction bases outside the gene matches: 6. The germline CDR1 and CDR2 sequences are SGHTA and FQGTGA. The CDR3 has 15 residues. CDR3 in amino acids: CASGFSGSSYNEQFF. Here the CDR3 DNA reads TGTGCCAGCGGATTTAGCGGGAGTTCCTACAATGAGCAGTTCTTC.

The chain has TRBV27 and TRBJ1-1; tentative D call: TRBD1 (5 bases). CDR1 MNHEY and CDR2 SMNVEV come from the germline V gene (reference sequence). Trimming cost V 3 bases and J 1 base, with 15 bases left between them. The CDR3 has 16 amino acids. The CDR3 bases are TGTGCCAGCAGTTTTACAATGACAGAGCCGAACACTGAAGCTTTCTTT. This codes for CASSFTMTEPNTEAFF.